This T cell receptor beta chain was identified in a study of blood T cell repertoires in COVID-19 (dated by TCRdb to about 2020). Concerning the study at large: The collaborator samples originated in the United States, Italy and Spain and spanned the acute and convalescent phases of COVID-19. Where HLA class I and class II types were available, the types were taken from metadata supplied by the sample provider, not from assay-based typing. The material from the prospective study consisted of cDNA or gDNA derived from T cells, B-cell-depleted T cells, or PBMCs. Subjects who had been exposed to COVID-19, were actively infected with it, or had recovered from it provided the deeply sampled blood TCRbeta repertoires that made up the dataset. Sample metadata almost always included a de-identified subject ID, COVID-19 status, age in years and sex. The repertoires were made available in a free public database intended to serve as a resource for research on the immune response to SARS-CoV-2. The samples were drawn from two sources: the first 160 participants of the ongoing ImmuneRACE study, and 1,200 or so subjects contributed by 6 global collaborators. What the study reported, not specific to this receptor: How much clinical and demographic metadata was included differed by source and by participant, and the metadata was provided uncurated.

At one collaborating source in Seattle, patients were enrolled during active infection and were followed longitudinally through the course of disease. Collaborating institutions collected whole blood in K2EDTA tubes following their own protocols. For TCRbeta analysis, collaborators shipped samples as frozen whole blood, isolated PBMCs, or DNA extracted from either of those sample types. To note about this clone: No cognate antigen has been identified for it. Qualities for individual bases were not recorded, and no much larger clone is one base off.

TCRbeta CDR3 regions were amplified from genomic DNA using the immunoSEQ Assay, a bias-controlled multiplex PCR. On the study's bioinformatics: The number of nucleated cells in each sample was estimated from the amplification of reference gene primers within the assay. To quantify the absolute abundance of each unique TCRbeta CDR3 rearrangement, sequence reads were collapsed and filtered. Productive Simpson clonality was computed per sample as the square root of Simpson's diversity index over productive rearrangements. What TCRdb holds here is the immuneACCESS table cut down to in-frame rearrangements. Part of the clones is not present; checked against another copy, under half of the missing clones reflect an unresolved V gene, and the others are unexplained. V and J calls and clone size are as listed in that table; D and trimming were resolved from the DNA. The sample has more than 200,000 clones on record, 88% of them singletons. Clones ranked in the top ten supply roughly 6.3% of the sample.

Trimming costs V 4 bases and J 0 bases, and their ends lie 8 bases apart. The germline V gene sets CDR1 to SGHDT and CDR2 to YYEEEE. Reading from cysteine to phenylalanine, the CDR3 counts 13 amino acids. Only the CDR3 DNA is retained, 39 bases long and in frame from the first base. The chain uses TRBV5-6 and TRBJ2-7, and TRBD1 may be the D gene, going by 5 matching bases. This receptor was taken from a woman aged 25 to 39 with COVID-19, enrolled during active disease. The sequenced sample consisted of peripheral blood. The DNA sequence is as follows: TGTGCCAGCAGCGCAGGGTTCTCCTACGAGCAGTACTTC. Its coded protein is CASSAGFSYEQYF. Outside the CDR3, residues come from the reference TRBV5-6 and TRBJ2-7 proteins, so the full variable domain is: DAGVTQSPTHLIKTRGQQVTLRCSPKSGHDTVSWYQQALGQGPQFIFQYYEEEERQRGNFPDRFSGHQFPNYSSELNVNALLLGDSALYLCASSAGFSYEQYFGPGTRLTVT.